The 10 T cell receptor beta chains in this list originate from one sample, sequenced in a study of glioma-infiltrating T cells. Amplification of TCR alpha and beta CDR3 regions from RNA used iRepertoire nested multiplex PCR. TCRdb re-analysed the multiplex PCR reads in MiXCR, keeping a single row per CDR3 protein. The sample lists fewer than 200,000 distinct CDR3 sequences, approximately 30% occurring once. The sequencing input was glioma tissue, nonneoplastic brain tissue, or PBMCs (not recorded which). These receptor sequences come from a human donor with low-grade glioma or glioblastoma, undergoing nonglioma brain surgery, or in good health (not recorded which).

As concerns this clonotype: A much larger clonotype is one base distant, so this may be a read error. The V call is TRBV5-1, the J call TRBJ1-1; unclear D gene. The CDR3 loop spans 15 amino acids. Germline loops: CDR1 SGHRS, CDR2 YFSETQ. CDR3 protein: CASTPSPGVNTKAFF. In nucleotides, the CDR3 is TGCGCCAGCACCCCTTCCCCCGGGGTCAACACTAAAGCTTTCTTT.

The chain carries TRBV2 and TRBJ2-2; the match to TRBD1 covers 8 bases. CDR3 length equals 15 residues. Trimming removed 4 bases from V and 1 base from J; junction bases left unmatched: 2. The V gene's germline CDR1 is SNHLY and CDR2 FYNNEI. CDR3 coding DNA: TGTGCCAGCAGTGTAGGGACAGGGAACACCGGGGAGCTGTTTTTT. Its translation: CASSVGTGNTGELFF.

The chain has TRBV12-3 or TRBV12-4 and TRBJ1-4, with 8 bases identical to TRBD1. J lost 5 bases, V lost 5 bases, and 7 bases had no gene match. The CDR3 loop spans 15 amino acids. The CDR3 sequence: CASSHIRDRNEKLFF. CDR3 DNA sequence: TGTGCCAGCAGTCACATCCGGGACAGGAATGAAAAACTGTTTTTT.

In this sample, this clonotype turned up many times. The chain uses TRBV27 and TRBJ2-7; 7 nucleotides agree with TRBD1. Per the germline V gene, CDR1 is MNHEY and CDR2 is SMNVEV (reference sequence). This CDR3 has 14 residues. The trim removed 5 bases at V and 3 bases at J, leaving 7 bases unmatched. CDR3 nucleotide sequence: TGTGCCAGCAGTCGGGACAGTGAACTCTACGAGCAGTACTTC. Translation gives CASSRDSELYEQYF.

This clonotype was counted only a few times. V usage is TRBV5-4 and J usage is TRBJ2-7; 9 bases are a match to TRBD2. The V segment lost 4 bases and the J segment 5 bases; nucleotides outside the gene matches: 13. The germline gives CDR1 SGHNT, CDR2 YYREEE (reference sequence). The CDR3 is made up of 16 amino acids. This CDR3 is CASSLGRGSGGDEQYF. The CDR3 DNA reads TGTGCCAGCAGCCTAGGCCGGGGTAGCGGGGGTGACGAGCAGTACTTC.

The sample holds many counts of this clonotype. The V call is TRBV27, the J call TRBJ1-2; D is unclear. V was clipped by 2 bases and J by 4 bases, with 11 bases between them. This CDR3 region has 14 residues. Per the germline V gene, CDR1 is MNHEY and CDR2 is SMNVEV (reference sequence). Written as DNA, the CDR3 is TGTGCCAGCAGTTTAGGACTCCCCGGCTATGGCTACACCTTC. Encoded protein: CASSLGLPGYGYTF.

This clonotype was picked up a small number of times. The V gene is TRBV11-1, the J gene TRBJ2-1, with TRBD2 matching over 11 bases. V dropped 1 base and J dropped 9; count of bases not matched to a gene: 5. CDR1 is SGHAT and CDR2 is FQDESV in the germline V gene (reference sequence). This CDR3 comprises 15 residues. CDR3 nucleotides: TGTGCCAGCAGCTTAGGGCTAGCGGGAGGTCTTGAGCAGTTCTTC. This gives the protein CASSLGLAGGLEQFF. Complete variable domain (other parts from reference TRBV11-1 and TRBJ2-1): EAEVAQSPRYKITEKSQAVAFWCDPISGHATLYWYRQILGQGPELLVQFQDESVVDDSQLPKDRFSAERLKGVDSTLKIQPAELGDSAMYLCASSLGLAGGLEQFFGPGTRLTVL.

This clonotype was recorded many times. The V call is TRBV19, the J call TRBJ2-3; weak D call: TRBD1 (5 bases). V gave up 4 bases and J gave up 5 bases, with 13 bases separating them. There are 14 residues in the CDR3. The V gene's germline CDR1 is LNHDA and CDR2 SQIVND (reference sequence). CDR3 sequence reads: CASSKGHVGDTQYF. As DNA, the CDR3 is TGTGCCAGTAGTAAGGGGCATGTGGGAGATACGCAGTATTTT.

This clonotype was observed many times. This chain connects TRBV7-9 to TRBJ1-5; D is unclear. The V end lost 0 bases, the J end lost 4 bases, and 7 bases lay between the germline ends. Germline V gene sequence: CDR1 SEHNR, CDR2 FQNEAQ (reference sequence). The length of the CDR3 is 14 residues. This CDR3 reads CASSLAGGNQPQHF. CDR3 nucleotide sequence: TGTGCCAGCAGCTTAGCGGGCGGAAATCAGCCCCAGCATTTT.

This clonotype occurred once. A much bigger clone sits one base away, suggesting this may be a read error. This chain connects TRBV7-9 to TRBJ1-2; weak D call: TRBD1 (5 bases). V lost 0 bases to trimming and J lost 9 bases, with 8 bases between them. Germline V gene data show CDR1 as SEHNR and CDR2 as FQNEAQ (reference sequence). The CDR3 has 12 amino acids. CDR3 loop: CASSLADSCYTF. DNA of the CDR3: TGTGCCAGCAGCTTAGCAGACAGCTGCTACACCTTC. Variable domain in full (rest from reference TRBV7-9 and TRBJ1-2): DTGVSQNPRHKITKRGQNVTFRCDPISEHNRLYWYRQTLGQGPEFLTYFQNEAQLEKSRLLSDRFSAERPKGSFSTLEIQRTEQGDSAMYLCASSLADSCYTFGSGTRLTVV.